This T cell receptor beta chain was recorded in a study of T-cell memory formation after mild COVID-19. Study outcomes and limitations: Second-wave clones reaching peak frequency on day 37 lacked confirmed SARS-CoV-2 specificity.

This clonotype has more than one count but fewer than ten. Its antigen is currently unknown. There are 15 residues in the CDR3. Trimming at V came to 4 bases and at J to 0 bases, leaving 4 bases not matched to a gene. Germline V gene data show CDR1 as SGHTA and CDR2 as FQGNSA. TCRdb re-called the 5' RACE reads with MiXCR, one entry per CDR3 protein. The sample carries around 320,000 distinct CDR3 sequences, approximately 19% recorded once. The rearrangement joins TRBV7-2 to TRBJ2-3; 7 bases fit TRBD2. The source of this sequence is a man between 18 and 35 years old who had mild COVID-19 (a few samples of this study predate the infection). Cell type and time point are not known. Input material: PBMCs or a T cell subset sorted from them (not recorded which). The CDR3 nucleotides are TGTGCCAGCAGCTCTAGCGGTCCTAGCACAGATACGCAGTATTTT. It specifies CASSSSGPSTDTQYF.